These 2 T cell receptor beta chains share one sample of origin, sequenced in a study of T cell responses to AZD1222 COVID-19 vaccine (dated by TCRdb to the early 2020s). The time point label of this sample denotes: about 28 days (+/-7) after the second vaccine dose. Interpreted using the paper, the treatment or condition label stands for: meningococcal conjugate vaccine given as trial control. The library was prepared using the immunoSEQ multiplex PCR assay. Held by TCRdb, this immuneACCESS table contains in-frame sequences only and omits some clones. Under half of the omission traces to an unresolved V gene where checked; the cause of the rest is unknown. The sample yields about 180,000 clones; over 80% were counted once. Roughly 4% of the sample comes from the top ten. Sequences were derived from peripheral blood, sampled 28 days after the second dose of the MenACWY control vaccine. These receptors originate from an adult who received the MenACWY meningococcal vaccine as a control.

The rearrangement links TRBV19 to TRBJ1-5; no definite D call. Germline loops: CDR1 LNHDA, CDR2 SQIVND (reference sequence). V lost 5 bases and J 0 bases, leaving 17 bases between the germline ends. CDR3 length: 17 amino acids. The CDR3 bases are TGTGCCAGTAGTCCCTTAGGCGAGGGAGATAGCAATCAGCCCCAGCATTTT. This gives the protein CASSPLGEGDSNQPQHF.

The rearrangement joins TRBV4-3 to TRBJ1-2, with 9 bases fitting TRBD1. Looked up from germline, CDR1 is LGHNA and CDR2 is YSLEER. V lost 1 base, J lost 4 bases, and 7 bases stayed unmatched. The CDR3 covers 16 residues. The CDR3 loop is CASSQAFTGGSYGYTF. The CDR3 DNA sequence: TGCGCCAGCAGCCAAGCGTTTACAGGGGGCTCCTATGGCTACACCTTC.